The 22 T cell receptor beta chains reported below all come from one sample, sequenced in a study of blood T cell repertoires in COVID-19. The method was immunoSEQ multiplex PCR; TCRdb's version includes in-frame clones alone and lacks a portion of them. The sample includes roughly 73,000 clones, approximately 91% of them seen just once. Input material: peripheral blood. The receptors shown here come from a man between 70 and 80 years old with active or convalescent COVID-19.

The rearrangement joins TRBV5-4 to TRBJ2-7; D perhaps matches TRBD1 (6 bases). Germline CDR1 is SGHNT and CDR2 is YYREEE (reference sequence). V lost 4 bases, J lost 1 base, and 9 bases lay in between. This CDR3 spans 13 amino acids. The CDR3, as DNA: TGTGCCAGCAGCCCCGGACAGTCCTACGAGCAGTACTTC. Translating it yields CASSPGQSYEQYF. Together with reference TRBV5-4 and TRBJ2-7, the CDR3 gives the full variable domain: ETGVTQSPTHLIKTRGQQVTLRCSSQSGHNTVSWYQQALGQGPQFIFQYYREEENGRGNFPPRFSGLQFPNYSSELNVNALELDDSALYLCASSPGQSYEQYFGPGTRLTVT.

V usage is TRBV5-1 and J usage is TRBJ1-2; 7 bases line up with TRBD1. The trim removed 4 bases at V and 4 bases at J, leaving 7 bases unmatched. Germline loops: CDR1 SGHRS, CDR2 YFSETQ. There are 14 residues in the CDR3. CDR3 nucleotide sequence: TGCGCCAGCAGCCCGGGACAGTTCCCCTATGGCTACACCTTC. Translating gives CASSPGQFPYGYTF. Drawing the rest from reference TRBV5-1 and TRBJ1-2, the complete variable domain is KAGVTQTPRYLIKTRGQQVTLSCSPISGHRSVSWYQQTPGQGLQFLFEYFSETQRNKGNFPGRFSGRQFSNSRSEMNVSTLELGDSALYLCASSPGQFPYGYTFGSGTRLTVV.

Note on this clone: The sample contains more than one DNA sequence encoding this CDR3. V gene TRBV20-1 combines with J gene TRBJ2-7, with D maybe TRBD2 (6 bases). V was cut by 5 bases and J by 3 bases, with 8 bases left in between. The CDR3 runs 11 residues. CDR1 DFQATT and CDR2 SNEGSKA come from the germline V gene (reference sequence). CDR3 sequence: CSAGGDYEQYF. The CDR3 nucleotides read TGCAGTGCTGGCGGGGACTACGAGCAGTACTTC.

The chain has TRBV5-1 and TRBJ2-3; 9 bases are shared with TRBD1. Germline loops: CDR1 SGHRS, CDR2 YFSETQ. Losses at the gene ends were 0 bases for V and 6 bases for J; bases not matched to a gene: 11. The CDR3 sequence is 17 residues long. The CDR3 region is CASSLAGTGPQLDTQYF. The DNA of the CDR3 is TGCGCCAGCAGCTTGGCCGGGACAGGGCCTCAGCTGGATACGCAGTATTTT.

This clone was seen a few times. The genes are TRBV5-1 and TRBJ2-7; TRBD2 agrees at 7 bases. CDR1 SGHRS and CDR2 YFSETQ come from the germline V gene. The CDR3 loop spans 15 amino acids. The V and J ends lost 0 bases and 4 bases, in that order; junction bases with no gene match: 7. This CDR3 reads CASSLGAGETYEQYF. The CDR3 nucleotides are TGCGCCAGCAGCTTGGGTGCGGGAGAAACGTACGAGCAGTACTTC.

The CDR3 region is CASSVEGAPLYGYTF. The CDR3 DNA follows: TGTGCCAGCAGCGTAGAGGGGGCTCCCCTCTATGGCTACACCTTC. This chain links TRBV9 with TRBJ1-2, with 7 bases fitting TRBD1. The CDR3 has 15 residues. In germline, CDR1 is SGDLS, CDR2 YYNGEE. The ends lost 0 bases at V and 4 bases at J; junction bases unmatched: 6.

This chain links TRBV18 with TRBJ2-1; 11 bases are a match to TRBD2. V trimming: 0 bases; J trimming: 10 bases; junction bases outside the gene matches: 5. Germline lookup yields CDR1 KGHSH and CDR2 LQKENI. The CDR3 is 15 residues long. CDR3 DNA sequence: TGTGCCAGCTCACCACCTAGCGGGGGGGGCTTCGAGCAGTTCTTC. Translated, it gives CASSPPSGGGFEQFF.

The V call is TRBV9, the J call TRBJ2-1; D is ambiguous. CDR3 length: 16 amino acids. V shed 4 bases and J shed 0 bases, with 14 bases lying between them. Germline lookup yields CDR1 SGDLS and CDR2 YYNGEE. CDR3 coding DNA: TGTGCCAGCAGCTCACGGTATTGGAGCTCCTACAATGAGCAGTTCTTC. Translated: CASSSRYWSSYNEQFF.

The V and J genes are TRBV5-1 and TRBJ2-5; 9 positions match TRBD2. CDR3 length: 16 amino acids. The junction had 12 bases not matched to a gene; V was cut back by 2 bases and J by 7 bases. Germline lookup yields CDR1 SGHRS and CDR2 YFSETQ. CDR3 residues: CASSFSGGALSGTQYF. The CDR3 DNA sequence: TGCGCCAGCAGCTTTAGCGGGGGCGCACTTTCGGGGACCCAGTACTTC. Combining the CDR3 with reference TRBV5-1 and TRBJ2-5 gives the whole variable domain KAGVTQTPRYLIKTRGQQVTLSCSPISGHRSVSWYQQTPGQGLQFLFEYFSETQRNKGNFPGRFSGRQFSNSRSEMNVSTLELGDSALYLCASSFSGGALSGTQYFGPGTRLLVL.

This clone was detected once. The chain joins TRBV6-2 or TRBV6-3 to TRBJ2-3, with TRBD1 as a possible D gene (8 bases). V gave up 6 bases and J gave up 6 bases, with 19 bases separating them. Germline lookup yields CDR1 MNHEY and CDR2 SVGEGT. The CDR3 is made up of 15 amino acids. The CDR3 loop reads CASSSGQAGRDTQYF. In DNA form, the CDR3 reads TGTGCCAGCAGCTCGGGACAGGCCGGGAGGGATACGCAGTATTTT.

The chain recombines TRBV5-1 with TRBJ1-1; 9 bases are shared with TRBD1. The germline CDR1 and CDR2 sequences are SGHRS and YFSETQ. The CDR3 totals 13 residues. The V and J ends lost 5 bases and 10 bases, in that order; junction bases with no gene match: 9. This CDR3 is CASRSGTGSIAFF. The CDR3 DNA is TGCGCCAGCAGGTCCGGGACAGGGAGTATAGCTTTCTTT.

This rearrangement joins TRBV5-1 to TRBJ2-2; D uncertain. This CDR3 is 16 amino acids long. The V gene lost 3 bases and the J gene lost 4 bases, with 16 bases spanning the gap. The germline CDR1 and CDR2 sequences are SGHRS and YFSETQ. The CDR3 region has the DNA TGCGCCAGCAGCTCAACCTGGATAGCTCTCACCGGGGAGCTGTTTTTT. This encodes CASSSTWIALTGELFF.

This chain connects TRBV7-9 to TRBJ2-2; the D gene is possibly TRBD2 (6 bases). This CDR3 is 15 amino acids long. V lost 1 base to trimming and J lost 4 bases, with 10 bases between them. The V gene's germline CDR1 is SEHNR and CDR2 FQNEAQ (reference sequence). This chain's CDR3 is CASSLGLASTGELFF. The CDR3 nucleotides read TGTGCCAGCAGCTTAGGGCTAGCGAGCACCGGGGAGCTGTTTTTT.

The CDR3, as DNA: TGTGCCAGCAGCCAAGATGGCGGGAGAGCATATGGCTACACCTTC. Translating gives CASSQDGGRAYGYTF. The chain links TRBV3-1 (or the pseudogene TRBV3-2) to TRBJ1-2; D is ambiguous. Germline V CDR1 and CDR2: LGHDT, YNNKEL (reference sequence). The CDR3 totals 15 residues. Trimming cost V 0 bases and J 5 bases, with 13 bases left between them.

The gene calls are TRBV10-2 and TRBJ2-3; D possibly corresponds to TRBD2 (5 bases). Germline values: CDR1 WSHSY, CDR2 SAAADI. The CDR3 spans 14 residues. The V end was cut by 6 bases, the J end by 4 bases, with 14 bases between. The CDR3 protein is CASRTDSSPDTQYF. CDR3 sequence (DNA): TGCGCCAGCAGAACGGACTCGTCACCAGATACGCAGTATTTT.

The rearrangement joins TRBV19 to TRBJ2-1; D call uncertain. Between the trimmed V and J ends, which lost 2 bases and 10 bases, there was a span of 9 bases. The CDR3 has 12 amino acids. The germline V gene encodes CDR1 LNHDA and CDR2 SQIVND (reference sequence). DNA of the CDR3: TGTGCCAGTAGTATACGGTCCCGCGAGCAGTTCTTC. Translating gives CASSIRSREQFF.

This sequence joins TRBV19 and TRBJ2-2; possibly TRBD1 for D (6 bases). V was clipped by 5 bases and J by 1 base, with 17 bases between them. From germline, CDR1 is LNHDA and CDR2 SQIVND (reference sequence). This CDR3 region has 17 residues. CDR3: CASSLTWGQVNTGELFF. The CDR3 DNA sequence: TGTGCCAGTAGTTTAACCTGGGGGCAGGTGAACACCGGGGAGCTGTTTTTT.

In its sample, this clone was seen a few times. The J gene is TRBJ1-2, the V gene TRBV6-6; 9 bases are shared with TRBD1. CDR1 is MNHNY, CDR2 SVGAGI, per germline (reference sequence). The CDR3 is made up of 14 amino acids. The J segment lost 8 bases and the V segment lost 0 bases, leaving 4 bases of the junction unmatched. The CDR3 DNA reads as TGTGCCAGCAGTTACTCGAGGGACAGGGCAGGCTACACCTTC. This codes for CASSYSRDRAGYTF.

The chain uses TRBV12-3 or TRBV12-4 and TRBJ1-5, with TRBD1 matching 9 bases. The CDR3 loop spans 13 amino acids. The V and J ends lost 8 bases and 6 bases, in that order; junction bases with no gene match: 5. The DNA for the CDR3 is TGTGCCAGCGGCACAGGGGGCGGTCAGCCCCAGCATTTT. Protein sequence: CASGTGGGQPQHF.

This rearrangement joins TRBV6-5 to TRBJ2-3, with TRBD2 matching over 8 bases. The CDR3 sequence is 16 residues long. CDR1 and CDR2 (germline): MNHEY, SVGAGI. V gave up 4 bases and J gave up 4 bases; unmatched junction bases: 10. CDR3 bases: TGTGCCAGCAGTTGGCGGAGCGGGAGAGGTGCAGATACGCAGTATTTT. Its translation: CASSWRSGRGADTQYF.

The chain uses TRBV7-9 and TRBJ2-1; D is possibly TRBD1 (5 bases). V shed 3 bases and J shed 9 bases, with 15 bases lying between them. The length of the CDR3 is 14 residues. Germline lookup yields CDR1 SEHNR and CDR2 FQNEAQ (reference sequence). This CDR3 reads CASSFDRPLAEQFF. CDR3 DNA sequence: TGTGCCAGCAGCTTTGACAGACCCTTGGCTGAGCAGTTCTTC.

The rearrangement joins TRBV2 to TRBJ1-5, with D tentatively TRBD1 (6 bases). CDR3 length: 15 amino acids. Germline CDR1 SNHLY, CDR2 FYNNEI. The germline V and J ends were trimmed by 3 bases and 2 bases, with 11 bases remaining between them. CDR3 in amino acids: CASSESQGRNQPQHF. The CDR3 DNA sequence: TGTGCCAGCAGTGAGAGTCAGGGGCGCAATCAGCCCCAGCATTTT.